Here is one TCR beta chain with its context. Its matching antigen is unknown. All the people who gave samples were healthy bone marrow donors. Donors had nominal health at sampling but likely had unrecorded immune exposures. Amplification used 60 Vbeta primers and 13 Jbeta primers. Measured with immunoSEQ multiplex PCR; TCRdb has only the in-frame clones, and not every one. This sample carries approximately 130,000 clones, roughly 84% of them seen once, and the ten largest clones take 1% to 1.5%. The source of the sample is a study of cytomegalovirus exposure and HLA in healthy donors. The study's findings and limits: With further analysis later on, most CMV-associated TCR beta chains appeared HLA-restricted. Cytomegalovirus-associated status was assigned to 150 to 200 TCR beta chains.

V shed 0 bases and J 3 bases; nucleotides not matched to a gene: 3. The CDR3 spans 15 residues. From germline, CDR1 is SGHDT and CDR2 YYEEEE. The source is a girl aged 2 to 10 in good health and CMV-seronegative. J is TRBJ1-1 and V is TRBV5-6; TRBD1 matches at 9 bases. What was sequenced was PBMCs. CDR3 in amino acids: CASSLATGGYTEAFF. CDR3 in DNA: TGTGCCAGCAGCTTGGCGACAGGGGGTTACACTGAAGCTTTCTTT.